Below, 30 T cell receptor beta chains from the same sample are listed, as sequenced in a study of CD8 T cells in ankylosing spondylitis. TCRdb reprocessed the 5' RACE reads with MiXCR, giving one entry per CDR3 protein. The sample has about 130,000 distinct CDR3 sequences; roughly an eighth are singletons. The sample was blood, either unsorted or a sorted T cell fraction (not recorded which). These receptors were collected from a female donor with ankylosing spondylitis or in good health (not recorded which).

This clonotype was counted once. The V and J genes are TRBV4-2 and TRBJ1-1; D possibly corresponds to TRBD1 (6 bases). The CDR3 extends over 15 amino acids. CDR1 LGHNA and CDR2 YNFKEQ come from the germline V gene. V shed 1 base and J shed 3 bases, with 12 bases lying between them. CDR3 DNA sequence: TGTGCCAGCAGCCAAGGTTTGGGGGCATACACTGAAGCTTTCTTT. This sequence encodes CASSQGLGAYTEAFF.

Note on this clonotype: A much larger clone differs by one base, so this may be a read error. V usage is TRBV10-2 and J usage is TRBJ2-3, with 9 bases identical to TRBD2. The CDR3 extends over 14 amino acids. Germline V gene sequence: CDR1 WSHSY, CDR2 SAAADI. CDR3 DNA sequence: TGCGTCAGCATCGGCGGGAGGGTTACAGATACGCAGTATTTT. It translates to CVSIGGRVTDTQYF.

The rearrangement joins TRBV10-3 to TRBJ2-7; 7 bases are shared with TRBD1. This CDR3 comprises 13 residues. The V gene's germline CDR1 is ENHRY and CDR2 SYGVKD. After removal of 10 bases from V and 3 bases from J, the junction contained 9 bases not matched to a gene. For the CDR3, the DNA is TGTGCCACCCGACAGGGTTTCGGCTACGAGCAGTACTTC. It yields the protein CATRQGFGYEQYF.

This clonotype has more than one count but fewer than ten. The V and J genes are TRBV2 and TRBJ2-1; possible D gene TRBD2, 6 bases. Trimming took 6 bases from V and 4 from J, leaving 13 bases between them. CDR1 and CDR2 from the germline V gene are SNHLY and FYNNEI. This CDR3 contains 14 residues. This CDR3 is CASSGTVGYNEQFF. The CDR3 nucleotides are TGTGCCAGCAGCGGGACTGTCGGATACAATGAGCAGTTCTTC.

This clonotype occurred a few times. CDR3 sequence (DNA): TGTGCCAGCAGCGTAGAAATCGCAGGGTATAACTATGGCTACACCTTC. The encoded protein is CASSVEIAGYNYGYTF. The rearrangement uses TRBV9 and TRBJ1-2, with D perhaps matching TRBD1 (5 bases). This CDR3 spans 16 amino acids. CDR1 and CDR2 (germline): SGDLS, YYNGEE. Trimming pared 0 bases from V and 1 base from J, leaving 13 bases between.

This clonotype was seen a few times. This chain connects TRBV20-1 to TRBJ1-2, with a possible D match to TRBD1 (5 bases). Germline lookup yields CDR1 DFQATT and CDR2 SNEGSKA (reference sequence). The CDR3 is made up of 10 amino acids. V lost 8 bases, J lost 7 bases, and 11 bases lay in between. The CDR3 reads CSLGRGGYTF. The CDR3 DNA is TGCAGTCTTGGGAGGGGTGGCTACACCTTC.

This clonotype has only a few counts. The rearrangement links TRBV20-1 to TRBJ2-1; 11 nucleotides match TRBD2. Germline CDR1 DFQATT, CDR2 SNEGSKA (reference sequence). Trimming took 3 bases from V and 11 from J; bases not matched to a gene: 6. The CDR3 contains 13 residues. CDR3 in DNA: TGCAGTGCTAGCCCCGGGACTAGCGGCAAGCAGTTCTTC. Its protein product is CSASPGTSGKQFF.

CDR3 amino acids: CASSQDTSGGARGQYF. The CDR3 nucleotides read TGTGCCAGCAGCCAAGATACTAGCGGGGGCGCGAGGGGCCAGTACTTC. V is TRBV14 and J is TRBJ2-5; 11 nucleotides agree with TRBD2. The J segment lost 10 bases and the V segment lost 0 bases, leaving 10 bases of the junction unmatched. Germline CDR1 SGHDN, CDR2 FVKESK. This CDR3 is built from 16 residues.

This clonotype was recorded many times. In DNA form, the CDR3 reads TGTGCCAGCAGCTTAGTTAGCGGGGAGCAAGAGACCCAGTACTTC. Amino acids: CASSLVSGEQETQYF. This sequence joins TRBV7-8 and TRBJ2-5, with 8 positions matching TRBD2. The CDR3 is made up of 15 amino acids. Germline-derived CDR1 and CDR2 are SGHVS and FQNEAQ. V gave up 1 base and J gave up 2 bases; unmatched junction bases: 3.

This clonotype was picked up many times. The rearrangement joins TRBV6-1 to TRBJ1-1; D call uncertain. Germline V gives CDR1 MNHNS, CDR2 SASEGT. This CDR3 has 13 amino acids. Trimming stripped 2 bases from V and 4 bases from J, with 8 bases between. The CDR3 protein is CASSESWVTEAFF. The CDR3, as DNA: TGTGCCAGCAGTGAATCTTGGGTCACTGAAGCTTTCTTT.

About this clonotype itself: A much larger clone differs by one base, so this may be a read error. This chain links TRBV3-1 with TRBJ2-7, with 11 bases identical to TRBD1. V was pared by 7 bases and J by 3 bases, with 8 bases of the junction left unmatched. CDR1 and CDR2 (germline): LGHDT, YNNKEL (reference sequence). The CDR3 spans 15 residues. CDR3 DNA sequence: TGTGCCAGCACCCATTTAGGGACAGGGGGCTACGAGCAGTACTTC. This translates into CASTHLGTGGYEQYF.

This clonotype was detected many times. The chain joins TRBV29-1 to TRBJ2-5; D not resolved. V was pared by 7 bases and J by 1 base, with 13 bases between. Germline assignment: CDR1 SQVTM and CDR2 ANQGSEA. The CDR3 is 13 residues long. The CDR3 here is CSGRRNPQETQYF. In DNA, the CDR3 is TGCAGCGGTCGACGCAACCCCCAAGAGACCCAGTACTTC.

This clonotype was counted ten times or more. The chain combines TRBV7-2 with TRBJ2-1, with D maybe TRBD1 (5 bases). Looked up from germline, CDR1 is SGHTA and CDR2 is FQGNSA. The CDR3 runs to 15 residues. Trimming cost V 5 bases and J 1 base, with 12 bases left between them. The CDR3 DNA reads as TGTGCCAGCAGCCTCGGCACAGGTTCCTACAATGAGCAGTTCTTC. Protein sequence: CASSLGTGSYNEQFF. Variable domain in full (rest from reference TRBV7-2 and TRBJ2-1): GAGVSQSPSNKVTEKGKDVELRCDPISGHTALYWYRQSLGQGLEFLIYFQGNSAPDKSGLPSDRFSAERTGGSVSTLTIQRTQQEDSAVYLCASSLGTGSYNEQFFGPGTRLTVL.

This clonotype showed up many times. At one boundary the junction diverges from the germline segment, which might be a read error. This CDR3 reads CASSLAQETQYF. CDR3 in DNA: TGTGCCAGCAGTTTAGCGCAAGAGACCCAGTACTTC. This rearrangement joins TRBV5-1 to TRBJ2-5; tentative D call: TRBD2 (5 bases). The CDR3 length is 12 residues. Germline V gives CDR1 SGHRS, CDR2 YFSETQ.

This clonotype was recorded many times. The rearrangement links TRBV20-1 to TRBJ1-1; weak D call: TRBD1 (5 bases). The CDR3 spans 13 residues. The V gene lost 0 bases and the J gene lost 1 base, with 6 bases spanning the gap. Germline loops: CDR1 DFQATT, CDR2 SNEGSKA (reference sequence). CDR3 region: CSARDGANTEAFF. CDR3 DNA sequence: TGCAGTGCTAGAGATGGGGCGAACACTGAAGCTTTCTTT.

The chain carries TRBV5-1 and TRBJ1-2; possible D gene TRBD1, 5 bases. Germline CDR1 SGHRS, CDR2 YFSETQ. The V end lost 4 bases, the J end lost 3 bases, and 13 bases lay between the germline ends. This CDR3 spans 14 amino acids. The CDR3 here is CASSTAGADYGYTF. As DNA, the CDR3 is TGCGCCAGCAGCACCGCCGGGGCGGACTATGGCTACACCTTC.

In its sample, this clonotype was seen many times. The J gene is TRBJ1-4, the V gene TRBV20-1, with 7 positions matching TRBD1. CDR1 is DFQATT, CDR2 SNEGSKA, per germline (reference sequence). The junction had 8 bases not matched to a gene; V was cut back by 0 bases and J by 7 bases. The CDR3 contains 15 residues. The CDR3, as DNA: TGCAGTGCTAGAGATACAGGGGCTTTTGGTGAAAAACTGTTTTTT. Translation: CSARDTGAFGEKLFF.

This clonotype was seen more than once but under ten times. The chain combines TRBV20-1 with TRBJ1-4; 9 bases align to TRBD1. With 3 bases clipped from V and 5 bases from J, the junction kept 7 bases outside the gene matches. This CDR3 region has 15 residues. Germline assignment: CDR1 DFQATT and CDR2 SNEGSKA (reference sequence). This chain's CDR3 is CSARGQGGENEKLFF. CDR3 DNA sequence: TGCAGTGCTAGGGGACAGGGCGGGGAAAATGAAAAACTGTTTTTT.

This clonotype was detected ten times or more. The V and J genes are TRBV12-3 or TRBV12-4 and TRBJ1-1; 9 positions match TRBD1. After removal of 6 bases from V and 0 bases from J, the junction contained 2 bases not matched to a gene. The CDR3 is 14 residues long. Here the CDR3 DNA reads TGTGCCAGCAGGGGACAGGGAATGAACACTGAAGCTTTCTTT. Amino acid sequence: CASRGQGMNTEAFF.

The chain is built from TRBV2 and TRBJ2-5; no reliable D call. The CDR3 is 12 amino acids. Germline V CDR1 and CDR2: SNHLY, FYNNEI. Trimming stripped 4 bases from V and 2 bases from J, with 5 bases between. The CDR3 here is CASSGSQETQYF. In DNA form, the CDR3 reads TGTGCCAGCAGTGGCTCACAAGAGACCCAGTACTTC.

This chain links TRBV5-1 with TRBJ2-7, with 7 positions matching TRBD2. Germline trimming cut 8 bases from V and 2 bases from J; bases unmatched to any gene: 13. The CDR3 length is 15 residues. Germline-derived CDR1 and CDR2 are SGHRS and YFSETQ. This chain's CDR3 is CASQRGTSFTYEQYF. In nucleotides, the CDR3 is TGCGCCAGTCAGCGGGGAACCTCATTTACCTACGAGCAGTACTTC.

V gene TRBV6-1 combines with J gene TRBJ2-5, with D maybe TRBD2 (6 bases). The CDR3 has 15 residues. Per the germline V gene, CDR1 is MNHNS and CDR2 is SASEGT. Trimming cost V 5 bases and J 3 bases, with 16 bases left between them. This CDR3 reads CASSSGGAGEETQYF. DNA for the CDR3: TGTGCCAGCAGTAGTGGCGGGGCGGGCGAAGAGACCCAGTACTTC.

This clonotype was counted between two and nine times. The chain combines TRBV2 with TRBJ1-4; D gene ambiguous. CDR1 and CDR2 (germline): SNHLY, FYNNEI. The CDR3 is 12 residues long. The V gene lost 1 base and the J gene lost 14 bases, with 11 bases spanning the gap. The CDR3: CASSEGAVSLFF. CDR3 bases: TGTGCCAGCAGTGAAGGCGCCGTTTCGCTGTTTTTT.

This clonotype showed up just a few times. J is TRBJ2-1 and V is TRBV28, with D perhaps matching TRBD2 (6 bases). This CDR3 region has 12 residues. Per the germline V gene, CDR1 is MDHEN and CDR2 is SYDVKM. Trimming removed 5 bases from V and 7 bases from J, with 9 bases in between. The CDR3: CASSPTRNEQFF. CDR3 nucleotide sequence: TGTGCCAGCAGTCCGACTAGAAATGAGCAGTTCTTC.

This clonotype was detected ten times or more. The V call is TRBV28, the J call TRBJ2-7; D possibly uses TRBD1 or TRBD2 (5 bases each). This CDR3 region has 15 residues. The V gene lost 6 bases and the J gene lost 3 bases, with 18 bases spanning the gap. CDR1 and CDR2 from the germline V gene are MDHEN and SYDVKM. CDR3: CASRKQPGPNYEQYF. The DNA for the CDR3 is TGTGCCAGCAGGAAGCAACCGGGACCGAACTACGAGCAGTACTTC.

In this sample, this clonotype is medium-sized (0.01 to 0.1%). This chain uses TRBV28 with TRBJ1-1, with a weak D call TRBD1 (5 bases). CDR1 and CDR2 (germline): MDHEN, SYDVKM. Trimming stripped 9 bases from V and 7 bases from J, with 18 bases between. The CDR3 is 13 amino acids. CDR3 in amino acids: CASQTAGRIEAFF. CDR3 nucleotide sequence: TGTGCCAGTCAGACTGCAGGGCGAATTGAAGCTTTCTTT.

The V call is TRBV7-8, the J call TRBJ2-7; D not certain. The V gene's germline CDR1 is SGHVS and CDR2 FQNEAQ. V was clipped by 1 base and J by 0 bases, with 16 bases between them. The CDR3 is made up of 17 amino acids. CDR3 nucleotide sequence: TGTGCCAGCAGCTTAGTTGCCAGACCTGAACGCTCCTACGAGCAGTACTTC. Its protein is CASSLVARPERSYEQYF.

Ten or more counts support this clonotype. The chain has TRBV20-1 and TRBJ2-5; D assignment may be TRBD1 or TRBD2 (5 bases each). Trimming took off 3 bases at V and 2 bases at J, with 7 bases between the two ends. The CDR3 extends over 12 amino acids. The germline gives CDR1 DFQATT, CDR2 SNEGSKA (reference sequence). The CDR3 spells CSASGTQETQYF. Written as DNA, the CDR3 is TGCAGTGCTAGTGGGACGCAAGAGACCCAGTACTTC.

This chain joins TRBV12-3 or TRBV12-4 and TRBJ1-5; 9 bases line up with TRBD1. The CDR3 sequence is 16 residues long. After removal of 5 bases from V and 7 bases from J, the junction contained 12 bases not matched to a gene. CDR3 DNA sequence: TGTGCCAGCAGTCACCCGGCGGGACAGGGTATGCAGCCCCAGCATTTT. It translates to CASSHPAGQGMQPQHF.

Comment on this clonotype: Germline is not matched at one junction end, which may reflect a read error. This chain connects TRBV28 to TRBJ2-1, with 8 bases that match TRBD1. The CDR3 totals 14 residues. Germline V lookup: CDR1 MDHEN, CDR2 SYDVKM. The CDR3 loop is CANSPIDRGGEQFF. The DNA of the CDR3 is TGTGCCAACAGTCCAATCGACAGGGGAGGTGAGCAGTTCTTC.